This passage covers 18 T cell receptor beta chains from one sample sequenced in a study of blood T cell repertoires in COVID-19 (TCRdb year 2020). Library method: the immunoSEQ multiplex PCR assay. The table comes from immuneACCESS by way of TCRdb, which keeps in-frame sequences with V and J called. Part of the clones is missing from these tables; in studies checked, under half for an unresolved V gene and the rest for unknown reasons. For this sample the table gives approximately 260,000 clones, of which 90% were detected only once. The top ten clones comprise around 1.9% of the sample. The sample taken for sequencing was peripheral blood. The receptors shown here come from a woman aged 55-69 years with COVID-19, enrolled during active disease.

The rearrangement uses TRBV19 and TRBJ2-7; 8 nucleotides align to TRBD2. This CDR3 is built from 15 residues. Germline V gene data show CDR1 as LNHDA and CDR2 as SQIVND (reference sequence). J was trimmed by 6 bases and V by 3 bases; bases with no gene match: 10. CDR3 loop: CASSISRAGVGEQYF. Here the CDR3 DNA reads TGTGCCAGTAGTATTTCCCGAGCGGGGGTTGGCGAGCAGTACTTC.

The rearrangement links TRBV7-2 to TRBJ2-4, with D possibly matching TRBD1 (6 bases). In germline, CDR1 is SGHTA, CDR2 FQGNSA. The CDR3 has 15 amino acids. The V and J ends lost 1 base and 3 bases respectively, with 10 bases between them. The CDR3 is CASSLGGQGKNIQYF. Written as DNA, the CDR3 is TGTGCCAGCAGCTTAGGGGGGCAGGGCAAAAACATTCAGTACTTC.

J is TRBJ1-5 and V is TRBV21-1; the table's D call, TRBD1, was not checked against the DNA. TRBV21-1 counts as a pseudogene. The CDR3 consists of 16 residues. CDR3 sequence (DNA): TGTGCCAGCAGCCGGTCCCGGGACAGGGTTGGACAGCCCCAGCATTTT. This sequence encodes CASSRSRDRVGQPQHF.

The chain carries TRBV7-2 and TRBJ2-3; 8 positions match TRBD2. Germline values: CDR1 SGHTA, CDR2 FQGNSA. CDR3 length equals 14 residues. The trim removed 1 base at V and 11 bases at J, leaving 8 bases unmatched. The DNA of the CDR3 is TGTGCCAGCAGCTTAGGTGTGAGCGGGGGCCTGCAGTATTTT. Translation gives CASSLGVSGGLQYF.

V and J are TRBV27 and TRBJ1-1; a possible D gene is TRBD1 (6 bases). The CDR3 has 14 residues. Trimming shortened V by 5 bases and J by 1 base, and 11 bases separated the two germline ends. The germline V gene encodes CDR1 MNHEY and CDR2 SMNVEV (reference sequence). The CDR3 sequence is CASSGTGTNTEAFF. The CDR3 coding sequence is TGTGCCAGCAGTGGAACAGGGACGAACACTGAAGCTTTCTTT.

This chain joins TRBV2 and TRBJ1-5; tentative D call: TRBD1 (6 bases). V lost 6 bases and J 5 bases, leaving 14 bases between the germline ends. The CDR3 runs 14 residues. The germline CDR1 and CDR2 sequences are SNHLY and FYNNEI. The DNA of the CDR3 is TGTGCCAGCAGAAGGGACATGAACGATCAGCCCCAGCATTTT. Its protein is CASRRDMNDQPQHF.

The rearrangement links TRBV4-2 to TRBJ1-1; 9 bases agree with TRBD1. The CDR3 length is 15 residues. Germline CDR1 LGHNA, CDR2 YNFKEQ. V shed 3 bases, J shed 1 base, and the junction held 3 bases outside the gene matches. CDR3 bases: TGTGCCAGCAGCCATGGGACAGGGAAGAACACTGAAGCTTTCTTT. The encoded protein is CASSHGTGKNTEAFF.

The CDR3 nucleotides are TGTGCCAGCAGCTTAGGTTGGGACAGCGTCTTGGCTGGCTACACCTTC. Its translation: CASSLGWDSVLAGYTF. This chain joins TRBV7-9 and TRBJ1-2; 7 bases map to TRBD1. This CDR3 region has 16 residues. V gave up 1 base and J gave up 7 bases; unmatched junction bases: 12. The germline CDR1 and CDR2 sequences are SEHNR and FQNEAQ (reference sequence). Filled out from reference TRBV7-9 and TRBJ1-2, the complete variable domain reads DTGVSQNPRHKITKRGQNVTFRCDPISEHNRLYWYRQTLGQGPEFLTYFQNEAQLEKSRLLSDRFSAERPKGSFSTLEIQRTEQGDSAMYLCASSLGWDSVLAGYTFGSGTRLTVV.

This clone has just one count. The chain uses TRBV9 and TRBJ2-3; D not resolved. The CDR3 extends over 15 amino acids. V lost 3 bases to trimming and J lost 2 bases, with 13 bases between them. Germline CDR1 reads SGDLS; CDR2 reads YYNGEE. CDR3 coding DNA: TGTGCCAGCAGCGACATGGAGTCAGTCACAGATACGCAGTATTTT. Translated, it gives CASSDMESVTDTQYF.

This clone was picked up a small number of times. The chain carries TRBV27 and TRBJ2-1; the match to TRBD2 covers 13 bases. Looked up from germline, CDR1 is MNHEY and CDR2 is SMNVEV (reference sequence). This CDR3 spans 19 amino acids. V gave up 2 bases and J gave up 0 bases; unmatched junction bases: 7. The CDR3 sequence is CASSLRGLAGAPSYNEQFF. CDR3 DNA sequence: TGTGCCAGCAGTTTAAGAGGACTAGCGGGGGCACCCTCCTACAATGAGCAGTTCTTC.

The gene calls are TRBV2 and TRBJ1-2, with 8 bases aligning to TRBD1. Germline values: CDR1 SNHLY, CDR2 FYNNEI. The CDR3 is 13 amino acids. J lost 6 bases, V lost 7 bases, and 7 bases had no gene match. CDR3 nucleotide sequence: TGTGCCAGCACTAGACAGGGGCGGGATGGCTACACCTTC. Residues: CASTRQGRDGYTF.

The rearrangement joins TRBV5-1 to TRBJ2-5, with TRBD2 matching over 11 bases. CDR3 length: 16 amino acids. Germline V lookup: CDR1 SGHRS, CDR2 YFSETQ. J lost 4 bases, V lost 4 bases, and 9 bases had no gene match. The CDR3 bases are TGCGCCAGCAGCGAAGTAGCGGGGGGGGTAGGAGAGACCCAGTACTTC. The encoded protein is CASSEVAGGVGETQYF.

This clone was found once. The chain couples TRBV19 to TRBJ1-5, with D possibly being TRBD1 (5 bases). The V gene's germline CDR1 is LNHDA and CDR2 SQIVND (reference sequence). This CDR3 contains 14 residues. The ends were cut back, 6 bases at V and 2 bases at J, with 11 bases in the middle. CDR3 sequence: CASSPSGGNQPQHF. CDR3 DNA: TGTGCCAGTAGCCCCTCGGGGGGCAATCAGCCCCAGCATTTT.

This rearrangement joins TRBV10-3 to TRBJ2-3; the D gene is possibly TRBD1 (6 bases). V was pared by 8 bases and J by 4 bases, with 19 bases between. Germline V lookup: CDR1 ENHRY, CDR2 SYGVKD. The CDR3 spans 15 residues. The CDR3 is CAIARSGVSPDTQYF. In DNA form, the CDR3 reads TGTGCCATCGCTCGGTCAGGGGTCAGTCCAGATACGCAGTATTTT.

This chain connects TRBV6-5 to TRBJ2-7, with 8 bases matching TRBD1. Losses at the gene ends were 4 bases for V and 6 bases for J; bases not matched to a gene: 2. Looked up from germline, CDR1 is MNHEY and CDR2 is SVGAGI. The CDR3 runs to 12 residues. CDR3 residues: CASSFTGGEQYF. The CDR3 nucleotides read TGTGCCAGCAGTTTCACAGGGGGCGAGCAGTACTTC.

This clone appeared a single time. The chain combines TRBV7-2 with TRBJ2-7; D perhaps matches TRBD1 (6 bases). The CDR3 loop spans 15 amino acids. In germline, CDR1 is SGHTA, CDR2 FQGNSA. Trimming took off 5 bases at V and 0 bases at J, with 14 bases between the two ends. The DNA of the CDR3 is TGTGCCAGCAGCCCCCGGACAGCAGTCTCCTACGAGCAGTACTTC. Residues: CASSPRTAVSYEQYF.

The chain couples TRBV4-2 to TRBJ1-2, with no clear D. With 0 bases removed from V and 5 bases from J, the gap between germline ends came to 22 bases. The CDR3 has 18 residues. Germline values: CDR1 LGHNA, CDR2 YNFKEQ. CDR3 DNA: TGTGCCAGCAGCCAAGAAGGCGGGGTTACAGCCAGGATTTATGGCTACACCTTC. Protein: CASSQEGGVTARIYGYTF.

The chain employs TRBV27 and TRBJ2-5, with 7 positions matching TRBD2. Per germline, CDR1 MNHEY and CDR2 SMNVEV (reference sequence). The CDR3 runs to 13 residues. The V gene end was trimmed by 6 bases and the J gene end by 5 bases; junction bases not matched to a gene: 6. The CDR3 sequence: CASRAVGRETQYF. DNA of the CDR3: TGTGCCAGCAGGGCGGTCGGGAGGGAGACCCAGTACTTC.